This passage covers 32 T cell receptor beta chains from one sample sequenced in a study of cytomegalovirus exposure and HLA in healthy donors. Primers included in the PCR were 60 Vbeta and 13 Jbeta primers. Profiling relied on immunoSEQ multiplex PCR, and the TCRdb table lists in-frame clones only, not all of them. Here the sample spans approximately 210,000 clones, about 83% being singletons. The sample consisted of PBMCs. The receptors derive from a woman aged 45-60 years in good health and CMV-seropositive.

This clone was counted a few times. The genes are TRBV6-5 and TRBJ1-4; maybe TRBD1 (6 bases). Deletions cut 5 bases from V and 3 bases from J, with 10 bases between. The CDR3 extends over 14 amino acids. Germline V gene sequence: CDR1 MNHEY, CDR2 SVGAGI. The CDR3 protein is CASSQTGPNEKLFF. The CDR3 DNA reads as TGTGCCAGCAGTCAGACAGGTCCTAATGAAAAACTGTTTTTT.

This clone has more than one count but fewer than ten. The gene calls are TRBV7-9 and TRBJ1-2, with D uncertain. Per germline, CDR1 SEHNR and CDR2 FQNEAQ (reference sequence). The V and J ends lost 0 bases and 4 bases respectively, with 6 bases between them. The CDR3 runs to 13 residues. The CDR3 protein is CASSLAAGYGYTF. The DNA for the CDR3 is TGTGCCAGCAGCTTAGCGGCAGGCTATGGCTACACCTTC.

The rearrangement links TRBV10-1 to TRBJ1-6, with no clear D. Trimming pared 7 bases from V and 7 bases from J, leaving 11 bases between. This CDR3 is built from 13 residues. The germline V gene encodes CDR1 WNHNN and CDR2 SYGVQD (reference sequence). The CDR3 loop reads CASTWQVNSPLHF. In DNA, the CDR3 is TGCGCCAGCACCTGGCAGGTAAATTCACCCCTCCACTTT.

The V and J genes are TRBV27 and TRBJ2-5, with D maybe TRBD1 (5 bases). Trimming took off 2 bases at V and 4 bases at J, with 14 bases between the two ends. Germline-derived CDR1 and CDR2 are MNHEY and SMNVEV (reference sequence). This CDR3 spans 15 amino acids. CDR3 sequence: CASSLSQGRRETQYF. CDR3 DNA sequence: TGTGCCAGCAGTTTAAGCCAGGGAAGGAGAGAGACCCAGTACTTC.

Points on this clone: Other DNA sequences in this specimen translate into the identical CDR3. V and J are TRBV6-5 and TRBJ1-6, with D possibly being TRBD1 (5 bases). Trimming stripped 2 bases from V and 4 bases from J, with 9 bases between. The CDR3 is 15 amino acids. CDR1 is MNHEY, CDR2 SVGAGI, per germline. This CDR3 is CASSYTGQYNSPLHF. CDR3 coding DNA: TGTGCCAGCAGTTACACAGGCCAATATAATTCACCCCTCCACTTT.

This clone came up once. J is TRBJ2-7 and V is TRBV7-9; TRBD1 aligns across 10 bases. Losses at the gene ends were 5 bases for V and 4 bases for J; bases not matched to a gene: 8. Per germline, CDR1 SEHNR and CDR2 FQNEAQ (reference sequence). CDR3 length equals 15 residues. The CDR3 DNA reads TGTGCCAGCAGCCAAGTCAGGGACAGGGGTTACGAGCAGTACTTC. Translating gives CASSQVRDRGYEQYF.

The CDR3: CASSHRGTGYGNTIYF. The DNA for the CDR3 is TGCGCCAGCAGTCACCGCGGGACAGGGTACGGAAACACCATATATTTT. This rearrangement joins TRBV23-1 to TRBJ1-3; 9 positions agree with TRBD1. TRBV23-1 carries the ORF label, with uncertain function. The CDR3 totals 16 residues. V lost 3 bases to trimming and J lost 4 bases; unmatched junction nucleotides: 7.

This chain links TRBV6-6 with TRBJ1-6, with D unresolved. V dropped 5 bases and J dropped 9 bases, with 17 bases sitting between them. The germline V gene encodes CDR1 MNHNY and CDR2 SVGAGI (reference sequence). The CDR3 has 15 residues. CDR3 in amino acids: CASSPPDFLGSPLHF. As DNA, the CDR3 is TGTGCCAGCAGTCCTCCGGACTTTTTGGGTTCACCCCTCCACTTT.

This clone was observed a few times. In nucleotides, the CDR3 is TGCGCCAGCAGTGAGAACAGGGTTCGGACTGAAGCTTTCTTT. Amino acids: CASSENRVRTEAFF. The chain joins TRBV10-2 to TRBJ1-1; a possible D gene is TRBD1 (6 bases). The germline V gene encodes CDR1 WSHSY and CDR2 SAAADI. V lost 2 bases and J lost 5, with 12 bases in between. This CDR3 has 14 residues.

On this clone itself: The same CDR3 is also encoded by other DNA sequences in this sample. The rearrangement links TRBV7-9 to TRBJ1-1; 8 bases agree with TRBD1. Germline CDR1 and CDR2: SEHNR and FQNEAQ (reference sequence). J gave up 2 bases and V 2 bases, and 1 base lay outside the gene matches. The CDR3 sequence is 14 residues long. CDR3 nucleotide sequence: TGTGCCAGCAGCTTACAGGGGGCAAACACTGAAGCTTTCTTT. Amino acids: CASSLQGANTEAFF. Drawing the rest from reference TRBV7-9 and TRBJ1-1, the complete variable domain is DTGVSQNPRHKITKRGQNVTFRCDPISEHNRLYWYRQTLGQGPEFLTYFQNEAQLEKSRLLSDRFSAERPKGSFSTLEIQRTEQGDSAMYLCASSLQGANTEAFFGQGTRLTVV.

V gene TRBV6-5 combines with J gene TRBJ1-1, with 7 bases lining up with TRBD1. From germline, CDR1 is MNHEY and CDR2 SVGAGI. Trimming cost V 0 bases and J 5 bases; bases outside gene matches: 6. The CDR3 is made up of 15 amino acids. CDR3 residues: CASSYSLAGGTEAFF. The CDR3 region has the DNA TGTGCCAGCAGTTACTCGCTCGCAGGGGGGACTGAAGCTTTCTTT.

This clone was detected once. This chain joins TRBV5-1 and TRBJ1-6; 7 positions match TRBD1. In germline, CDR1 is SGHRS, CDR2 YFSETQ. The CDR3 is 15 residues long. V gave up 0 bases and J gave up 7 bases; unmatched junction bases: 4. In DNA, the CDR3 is TGCGCCAGCAGCTTGGAAGGGGGCAAGAATTCACCCCTCCACTTT. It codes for CASSLEGGKNSPLHF.

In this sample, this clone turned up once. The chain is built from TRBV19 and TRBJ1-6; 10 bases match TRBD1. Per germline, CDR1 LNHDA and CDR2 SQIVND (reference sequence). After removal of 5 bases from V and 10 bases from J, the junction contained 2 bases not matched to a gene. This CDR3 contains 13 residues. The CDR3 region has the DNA TGTGCCAGTAGTCTGACAGGGGGCTCACCCCTCCACTTT. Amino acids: CASSLTGGSPLHF.

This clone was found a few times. The CDR3 sequence: CASSQDPIGAGISFGGTEAFF. CDR3 bases: TGCGCCAGCAGCCAAGATCCAATCGGGGCGGGGATATCCTTTGGTGGCACTGAAGCTTTCTTT. This rearrangement joins TRBV4-1 to TRBJ1-1; the D gene is possibly TRBD1 (5 bases). The ends were cut back, 0 bases at V and 4 bases at J, with 30 bases in the middle. Germline V CDR1 and CDR2: MGHRA, YSYEKL. The CDR3 sequence is 21 residues long.

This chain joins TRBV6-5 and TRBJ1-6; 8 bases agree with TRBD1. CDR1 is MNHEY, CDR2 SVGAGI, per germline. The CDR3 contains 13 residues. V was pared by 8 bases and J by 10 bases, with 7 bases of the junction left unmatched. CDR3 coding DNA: TGTGCCAGCGAAAGCGGACAGGGATCACCCCTCCACTTT. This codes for CASESGQGSPLHF.

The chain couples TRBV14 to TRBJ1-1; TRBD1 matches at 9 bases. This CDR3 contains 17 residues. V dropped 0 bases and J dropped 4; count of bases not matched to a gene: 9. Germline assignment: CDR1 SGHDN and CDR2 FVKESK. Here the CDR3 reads CASSQDSGTGGRTEAFF. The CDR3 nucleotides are TGTGCCAGCAGCCAAGACTCAGGAACAGGGGGCCGCACTGAAGCTTTCTTT.

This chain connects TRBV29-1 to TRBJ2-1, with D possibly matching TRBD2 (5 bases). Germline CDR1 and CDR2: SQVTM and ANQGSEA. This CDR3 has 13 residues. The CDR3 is CSGRASDRGEQFF. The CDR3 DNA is TGCAGTGGGCGGGCCTCGGACCGCGGTGAGCAGTTCTTC.

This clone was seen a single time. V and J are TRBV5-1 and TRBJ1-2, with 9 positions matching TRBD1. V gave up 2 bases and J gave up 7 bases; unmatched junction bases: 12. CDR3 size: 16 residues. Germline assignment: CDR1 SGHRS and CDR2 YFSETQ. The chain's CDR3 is CASSFELGQGTGGYTF. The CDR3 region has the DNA TGCGCCAGCAGCTTCGAATTAGGACAGGGGACGGGTGGCTACACCTTC. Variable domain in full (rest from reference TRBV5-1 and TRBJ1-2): KAGVTQTPRYLIKTRGQQVTLSCSPISGHRSVSWYQQTPGQGLQFLFEYFSETQRNKGNFPGRFSGRQFSNSRSEMNVSTLELGDSALYLCASSFELGQGTGGYTFGSGTRLTVV.

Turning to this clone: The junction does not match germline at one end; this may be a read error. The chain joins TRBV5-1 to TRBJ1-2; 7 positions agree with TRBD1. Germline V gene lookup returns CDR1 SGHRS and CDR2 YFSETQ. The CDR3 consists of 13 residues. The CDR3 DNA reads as TGCGCCAGCAGCATAGGGGGCGCCTATGGCTACATCTTC. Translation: CASSIGGAYGYIF.

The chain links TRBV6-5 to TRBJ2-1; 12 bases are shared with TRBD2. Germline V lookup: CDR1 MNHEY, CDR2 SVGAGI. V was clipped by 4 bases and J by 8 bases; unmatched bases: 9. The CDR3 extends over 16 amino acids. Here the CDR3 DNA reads TGTGCCAGCAGTTCCCATCGGACTAGCGGGGACGATGAGCAGTTCTTC. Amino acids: CASSSHRTSGDDEQFF.

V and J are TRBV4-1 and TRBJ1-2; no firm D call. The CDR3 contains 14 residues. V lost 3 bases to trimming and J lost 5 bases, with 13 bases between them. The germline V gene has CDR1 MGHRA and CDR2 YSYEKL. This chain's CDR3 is CASSHDMAAYGYTF. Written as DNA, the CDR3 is TGCGCCAGCAGCCACGACATGGCTGCTTATGGCTACACCTTC.

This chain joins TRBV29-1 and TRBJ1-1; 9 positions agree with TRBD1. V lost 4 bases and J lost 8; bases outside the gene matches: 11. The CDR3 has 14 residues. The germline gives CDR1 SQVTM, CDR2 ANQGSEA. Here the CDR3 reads CSVAGTGTVREAFF. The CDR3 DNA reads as TGCAGCGTTGCCGGGACAGGGACCGTCCGCGAAGCTTTCTTT.

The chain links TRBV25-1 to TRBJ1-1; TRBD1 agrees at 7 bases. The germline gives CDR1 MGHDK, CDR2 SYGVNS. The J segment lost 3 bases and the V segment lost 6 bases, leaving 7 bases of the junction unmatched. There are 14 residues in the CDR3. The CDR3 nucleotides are TGTGCCAGCAGAAGACAGGGTGTGGACACTGAAGCTTTCTTT. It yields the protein CASRRQGVDTEAFF.

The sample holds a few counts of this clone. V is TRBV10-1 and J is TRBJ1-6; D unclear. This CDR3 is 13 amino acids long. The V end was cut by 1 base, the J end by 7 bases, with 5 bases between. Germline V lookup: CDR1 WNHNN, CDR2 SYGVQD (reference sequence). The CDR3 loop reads CASSEFKNSPLHF. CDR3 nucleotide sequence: TGCGCCAGCAGTGAGTTTAAAAATTCACCCCTCCACTTT.

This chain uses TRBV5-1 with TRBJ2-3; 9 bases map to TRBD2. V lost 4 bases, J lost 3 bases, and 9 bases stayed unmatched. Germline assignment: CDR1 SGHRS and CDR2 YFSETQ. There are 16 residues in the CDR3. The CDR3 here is CASSALAGEATDTQYF. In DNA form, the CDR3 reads TGCGCCAGCAGCGCATTAGCGGGGGAGGCGACAGATACGCAGTATTTT.

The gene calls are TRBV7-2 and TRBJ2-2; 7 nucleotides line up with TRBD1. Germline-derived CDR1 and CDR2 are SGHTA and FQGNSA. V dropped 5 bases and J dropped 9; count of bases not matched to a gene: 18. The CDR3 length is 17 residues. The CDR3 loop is CASSPPIGAGGRRELFF. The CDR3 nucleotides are TGTGCCAGCAGCCCACCAATTGGGGCAGGGGGAAGGCGGGAGCTGTTTTTT.

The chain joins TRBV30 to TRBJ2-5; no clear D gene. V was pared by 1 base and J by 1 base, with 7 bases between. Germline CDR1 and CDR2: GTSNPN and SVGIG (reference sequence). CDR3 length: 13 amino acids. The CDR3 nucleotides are TGTGCCTGGAGTGCCCAGGTCCAAGAGACCCAGTACTTC. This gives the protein CAWSAQVQETQYF.

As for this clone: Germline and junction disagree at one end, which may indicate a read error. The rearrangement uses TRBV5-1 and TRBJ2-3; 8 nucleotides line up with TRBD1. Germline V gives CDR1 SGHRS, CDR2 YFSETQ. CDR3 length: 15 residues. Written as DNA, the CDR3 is TGCGCCAGCAGCTTGGGACAGGGGCCCACAGATACACAGTATTTT. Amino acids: CASSLGQGPTDTQYF.

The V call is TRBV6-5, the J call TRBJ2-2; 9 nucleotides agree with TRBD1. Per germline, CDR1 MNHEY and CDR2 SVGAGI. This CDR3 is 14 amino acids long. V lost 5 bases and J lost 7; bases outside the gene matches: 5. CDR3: CASSRDREYGELFF. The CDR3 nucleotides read TGTGCCAGCAGTCGGGACAGGGAATACGGGGAGCTGTTTTTT.

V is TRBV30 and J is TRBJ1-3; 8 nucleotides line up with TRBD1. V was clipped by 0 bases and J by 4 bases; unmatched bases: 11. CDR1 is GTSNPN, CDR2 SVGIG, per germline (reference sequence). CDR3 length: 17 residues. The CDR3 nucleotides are TGTGCCTGGAGTGTAGATCGACAGGGGAGGGTCGGAAACACCATATATTTT. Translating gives CAWSVDRQGRVGNTIYF.

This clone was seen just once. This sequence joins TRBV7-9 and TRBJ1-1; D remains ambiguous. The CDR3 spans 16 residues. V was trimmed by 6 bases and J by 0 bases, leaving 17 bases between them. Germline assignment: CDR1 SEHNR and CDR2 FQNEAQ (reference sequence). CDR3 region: CASRSRGSSMNTEAFF. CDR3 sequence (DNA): TGTGCCAGCAGGAGTCGAGGGTCAAGTATGAACACTGAAGCTTTCTTT.

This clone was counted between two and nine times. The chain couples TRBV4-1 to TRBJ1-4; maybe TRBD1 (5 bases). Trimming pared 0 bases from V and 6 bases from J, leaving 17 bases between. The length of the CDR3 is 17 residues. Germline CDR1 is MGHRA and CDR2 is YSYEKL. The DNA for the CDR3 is TGCGCCAGCAGCCAAGATGCGGGTGGGGGGTACGATGAAAAACTGTTTTTT. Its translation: CASSQDAGGGYDEKLFF.